This T cell receptor (beta chain) stems from a study of shared clonotypes between healthy human individuals. Looked up from germline, CDR1 is MNHNY and CDR2 is SVGAGI (reference sequence). This CDR3 is 16 amino acids long. The V end lost 5 bases, the J end lost 2 bases, and 18 bases lay between the germline ends. Generated by immunoSEQ multiplex PCR, the TCRdb table keeps only in-frame clones and is missing some. The sample contains about 960,000 clones, 70% to 85% of which appear only once. The gene calls are TRBV6-6 and TRBJ2-5, with D unresolved. What was sequenced was memory CD4+ T cells sorted from blood. Subset meaning: CD45RA-negative fraction. The receptor comes from a man aged 18 to 30 in good health. CDR3 region: CASSQKVLSSQETQYF. The CDR3 bases are TGTGCCAGCAGTCAGAAGGTCTTGAGCAGTCAAGAGACCCAGTACTTC.